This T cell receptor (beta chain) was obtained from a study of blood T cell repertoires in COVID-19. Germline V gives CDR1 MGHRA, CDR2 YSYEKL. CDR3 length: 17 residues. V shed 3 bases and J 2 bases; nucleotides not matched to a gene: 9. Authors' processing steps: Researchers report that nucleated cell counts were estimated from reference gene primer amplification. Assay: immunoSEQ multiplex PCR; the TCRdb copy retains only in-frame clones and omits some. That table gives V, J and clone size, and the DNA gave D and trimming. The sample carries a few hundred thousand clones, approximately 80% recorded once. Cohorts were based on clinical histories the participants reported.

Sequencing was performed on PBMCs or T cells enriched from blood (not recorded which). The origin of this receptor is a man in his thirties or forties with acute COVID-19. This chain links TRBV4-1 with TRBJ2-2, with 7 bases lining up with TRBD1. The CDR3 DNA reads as TGCGCCAGCAGCCACCCCGTGACAGGGCCCAACACCGGGGAGCTGTTTTTT. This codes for CASSHPVTGPNTGELFF.